This T cell receptor (beta chain) was captured by sequencing in a study of blood T cell repertoires in COVID-19 (dated by TCRdb to between 2020 and 2021). Concerning the study at large: Samples covering the acute and convalescent phases of COVID-19 were provided by collaborators in the United States, Italy and Spain. The prospective study material was composed of cDNA or gDNA derived from T cells, B-cell-depleted T cells, or PBMCs. Subjects who had been exposed to COVID-19, were actively infected with it, or had recovered from it provided the deeply sampled blood TCRbeta repertoires that made up the dataset. The repertoires were released in a freely available public database intended as a resource for research on the immune response to SARS-CoV-2. Samples came from the ongoing ImmuneRACE study (first 160 participants) plus 1,254 subjects from 6 global collaborators. A de-identified subject ID, COVID-19 status, age in years and sex were almost always included in the sample metadata. Where available, HLA class I and class II types were taken from metadata supplied by the sample provider and were not determined by assay-based typing. Study-wide conclusions, independent of this receptor: The quantity of clinical and demographic metadata differed by source and by participant and was supplied without curation.

This clone was seen only once. No antigen is known for it. No base qualities exist here, and no much larger clone lies one base off it. CDR1 and CDR2 were assigned from the germline V gene as MNHEY and SVGAGI. Germline trimming: 5 bases from V, 6 bases from J; junction bases outside gene matches: 6. The CDR3 runs 13 residues from the cysteine to the phenylalanine. Only the CDR3 DNA stays, 39 bases, in frame from base 1. In Seattle, one collaborating source enrolled patients while the infection was active and tracked those patients longitudinally over the course of disease. Whole blood was collected in K2EDTA tubes by collaborating institutions according to the institutions' own protocols. For TCRbeta analysis, collaborators shipped samples as frozen whole blood, isolated PBMCs, or DNA extracted from either of those sample types. The immunoSEQ Assay, a bias-controlled multiplex PCR, was used to amplify TCRbeta CDR3 regions from genomic DNA. As for the authors' bioinformatics: Nucleated cell counts per sample were estimated from amplification of reference gene primers within the assay. To quantify the absolute abundance of each unique TCRbeta CDR3 rearrangement, sequence reads were collapsed and filtered. For each sample, productive Simpson clonality was calculated as the square root of Simpson's diversity index across productive rearrangements. The clones in this table, taken by TCRdb from immuneACCESS, are in-frame only. Not every clone is retained; where verified, under half of the shortfall comes from an unresolved V gene, and the cause of the rest is unknown. Clone size and V and J calls were adopted from that table, with D and trimming inferred from the DNA. For this sample there are around 160,000 clones; roughly 89% appear just once. The ten biggest clones cover approximately 10% of the sample.

This TCR derives from a woman in her 70s with COVID-19, enrolled during active disease. The chain couples TRBV6-5 to TRBJ1-1, with 7 middle bases fitting TRBD1. The sample comprised peripheral blood. The CDR3: CASSHQTGSEAFF. The DNA sequence is given as TGTGCCAGCAGTCACCAGACAGGGTCTGAAGCTTTCTTT.